This T cell receptor (beta chain) is drawn from a study of identical twins. MiXCR was run by TCRdb on the 5' RACE reads, yielding one entry per CDR3 protein. The sample shows about 920,000 distinct CDR3 sequences, roughly an eighth of them seen only once. The CDR3 spans 16 residues. V was clipped by 0 bases and J by 0 bases, with 9 bases between them. Germline V gene data show CDR1 as MNHEY and CDR2 as SMNVEV (reference sequence). The sample also formed part of further work on yellow fever vaccine responses in identical twins. That paper states: Vaccine-induced T cell responses in twins were reportedly observed to appear partly convergent, partly personalized.

The sample was PBMCs. This TCR derives from a woman under 30 in good health. The chain carries TRBV27 and TRBJ1-5; D gene ambiguous. The CDR3 region is CASSLSASYSNQPQHF. CDR3 nucleotide sequence: TGTGCCAGCAGTTTATCGGCCAGCTATAGCAATCAGCCCCAGCATTTT.